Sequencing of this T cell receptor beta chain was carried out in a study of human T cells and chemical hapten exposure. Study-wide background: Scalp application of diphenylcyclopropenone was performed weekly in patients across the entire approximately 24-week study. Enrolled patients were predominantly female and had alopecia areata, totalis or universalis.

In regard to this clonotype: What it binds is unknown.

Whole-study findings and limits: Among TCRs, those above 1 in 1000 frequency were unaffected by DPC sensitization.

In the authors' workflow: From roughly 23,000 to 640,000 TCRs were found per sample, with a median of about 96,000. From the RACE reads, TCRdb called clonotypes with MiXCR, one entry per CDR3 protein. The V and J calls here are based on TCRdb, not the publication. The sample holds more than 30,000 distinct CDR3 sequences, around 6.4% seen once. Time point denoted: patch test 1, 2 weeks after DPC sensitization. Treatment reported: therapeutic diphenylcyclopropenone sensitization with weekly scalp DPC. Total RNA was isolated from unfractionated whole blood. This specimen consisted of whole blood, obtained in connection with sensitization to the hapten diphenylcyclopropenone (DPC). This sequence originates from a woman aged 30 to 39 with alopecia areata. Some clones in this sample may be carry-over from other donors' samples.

DNA for the CDR3: TGCAGTGCTAGGCCCCCCCAGGACAGGGAGGGCGAGCAGTACTTC. Protein sequence: CSARPPQDREGEQYF. This chain joins TRBV20-1 and TRBJ2-7; a possible D gene is TRBD1 (8 bases). With 3 bases removed from V and 6 bases from J, the gap between germline ends came to 21 bases. In germline, CDR1 is DFQATT, CDR2 SNEGSKA (reference sequence). This CDR3 spans 15 amino acids.